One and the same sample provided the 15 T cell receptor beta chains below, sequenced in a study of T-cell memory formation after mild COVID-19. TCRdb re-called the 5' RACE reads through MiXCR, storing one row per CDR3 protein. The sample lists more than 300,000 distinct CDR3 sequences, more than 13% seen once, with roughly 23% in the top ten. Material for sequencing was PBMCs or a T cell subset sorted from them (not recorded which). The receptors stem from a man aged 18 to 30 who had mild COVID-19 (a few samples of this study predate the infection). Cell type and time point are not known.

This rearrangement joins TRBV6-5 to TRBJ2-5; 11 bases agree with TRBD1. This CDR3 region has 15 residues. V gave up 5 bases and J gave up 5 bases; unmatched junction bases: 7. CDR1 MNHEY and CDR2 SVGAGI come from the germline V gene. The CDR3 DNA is TGTGCCAGCAGTCTGGACAGGGGGCGTTTGGAGACCCAGTACTTC. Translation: CASSLDRGRLETQYF.

The CDR3 nucleotides are TGTGCCATCAGGCCACCGGGACAGGGCCTCTATGGCTACACCTTC. Its translation: CAIRPPGQGLYGYTF. This chain uses TRBV10-3 with TRBJ1-2; 9 positions agree with TRBD1. Trimming cost V 6 bases and J 4 bases; bases outside gene matches: 9. This CDR3 spans 15 amino acids. Germline V gene sequence: CDR1 ENHRY, CDR2 SYGVKD.

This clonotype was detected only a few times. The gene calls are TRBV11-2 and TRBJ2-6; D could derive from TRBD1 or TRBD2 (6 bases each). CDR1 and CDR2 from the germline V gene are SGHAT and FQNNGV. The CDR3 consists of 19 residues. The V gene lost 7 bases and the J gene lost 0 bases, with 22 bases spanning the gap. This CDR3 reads CASMPTWGQGGSGANVLTF. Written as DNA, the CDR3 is TGTGCCAGCATGCCGACCTGGGGGCAGGGAGGCTCTGGGGCCAACGTCCTGACTTTC.

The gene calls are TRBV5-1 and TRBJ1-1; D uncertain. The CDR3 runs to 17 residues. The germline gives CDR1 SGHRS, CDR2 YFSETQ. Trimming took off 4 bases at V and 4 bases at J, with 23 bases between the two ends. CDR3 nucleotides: TGCGCCAGCAGCAACTTGGAGGTGCCGGGTTGGGGCACTGAAGCTTTCTTT. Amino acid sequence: CASSNLEVPGWGTEAFF. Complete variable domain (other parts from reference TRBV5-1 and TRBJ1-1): KAGVTQTPRYLIKTRGQQVTLSCSPISGHRSVSWYQQTPGQGLQFLFEYFSETQRNKGNFPGRFSGRQFSNSRSEMNVSTLELGDSALYLCASSNLEVPGWGTEAFFGQGTRLTVV.

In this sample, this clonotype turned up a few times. CDR3 region: CASSLTGVGELFF. The DNA of the CDR3 is TGTGCCAGCAGCTTAACGGGTGTCGGGGAGCTGTTTTTT. This sequence joins TRBV7-9 and TRBJ2-2; no clear D gene. Germline V gene lookup returns CDR1 SEHNR and CDR2 FQNEAQ (reference sequence). This CDR3 has 13 amino acids. Trimming stripped 2 bases from V and 7 bases from J, with 8 bases between.

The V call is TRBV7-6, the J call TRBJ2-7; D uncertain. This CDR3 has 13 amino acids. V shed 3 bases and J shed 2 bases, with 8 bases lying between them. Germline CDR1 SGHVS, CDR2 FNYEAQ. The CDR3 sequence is CASSFGSTYEQYF. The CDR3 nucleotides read TGTGCCAGCAGCTTCGGCAGCACCTACGAGCAGTACTTC.

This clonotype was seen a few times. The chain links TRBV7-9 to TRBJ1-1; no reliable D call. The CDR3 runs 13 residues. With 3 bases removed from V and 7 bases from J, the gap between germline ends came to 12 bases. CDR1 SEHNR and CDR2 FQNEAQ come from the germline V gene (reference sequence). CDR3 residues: CASSFNTLFEAFF. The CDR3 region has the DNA TGTGCCAGCAGCTTTAACACCCTGTTTGAAGCTTTCTTT.

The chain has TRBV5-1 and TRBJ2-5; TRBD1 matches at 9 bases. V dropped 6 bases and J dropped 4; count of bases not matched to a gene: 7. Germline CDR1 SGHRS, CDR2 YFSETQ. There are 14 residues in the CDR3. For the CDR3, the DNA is TGCGCCAGCATCCCGGGACAGGGTGGAGAGACCCAGTACTTC. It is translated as CASIPGQGGETQYF.

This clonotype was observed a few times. The CDR3 DNA is TGTGCCAGCAGCTTGCGGGCCGACACCGGGGAGCTGTTTTTT. Translation: CASSLRADTGELFF. The chain is built from TRBV7-3 and TRBJ2-2, with a possible D match to TRBD2 (5 bases). From germline, CDR1 is SGHTA and CDR2 FQGTGA. The V end lost 3 bases, the J end lost 3 bases, and 8 bases lay between the germline ends. The CDR3 loop spans 14 amino acids.

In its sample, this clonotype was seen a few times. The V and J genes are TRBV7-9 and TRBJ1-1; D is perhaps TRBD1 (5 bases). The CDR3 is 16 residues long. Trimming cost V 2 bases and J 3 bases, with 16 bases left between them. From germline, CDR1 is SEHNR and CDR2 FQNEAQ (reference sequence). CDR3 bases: TGTGCCAGCAGCTTACAGGTGGGGAGGGGTGACACTGAAGCTTTCTTT. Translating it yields CASSLQVGRGDTEAFF.

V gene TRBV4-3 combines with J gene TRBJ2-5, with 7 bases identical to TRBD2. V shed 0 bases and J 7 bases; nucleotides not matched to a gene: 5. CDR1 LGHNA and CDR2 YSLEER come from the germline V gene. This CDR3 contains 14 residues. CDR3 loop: CASSQEGLAGTQYF. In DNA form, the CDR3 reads TGCGCCAGCAGCCAAGAGGGGTTAGCGGGGACCCAGTACTTC.

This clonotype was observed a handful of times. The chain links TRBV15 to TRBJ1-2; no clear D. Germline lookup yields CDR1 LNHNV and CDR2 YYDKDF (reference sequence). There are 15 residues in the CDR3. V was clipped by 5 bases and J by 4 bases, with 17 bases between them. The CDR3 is CATSLGRGAGYGYTF. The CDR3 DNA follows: TGTGCCACCAGCCTTGGACGGGGAGCCGGCTATGGCTACACCTTC.

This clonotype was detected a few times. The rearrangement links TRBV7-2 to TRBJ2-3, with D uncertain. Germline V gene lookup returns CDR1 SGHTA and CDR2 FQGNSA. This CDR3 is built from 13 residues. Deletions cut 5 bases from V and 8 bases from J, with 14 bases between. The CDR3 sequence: CASSTRADGTQYF. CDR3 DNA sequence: TGTGCCAGCAGCACCCGGGCCGACGGTACGCAGTATTTT. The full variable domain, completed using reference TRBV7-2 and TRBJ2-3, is GAGVSQSPSNKVTEKGKDVELRCDPISGHTALYWYRQSLGQGLEFLIYFQGNSAPDKSGLPSDRFSAERTGGSVSTLTIQRTQQEDSAVYLCASSTRADGTQYFGPGTRLTVL.

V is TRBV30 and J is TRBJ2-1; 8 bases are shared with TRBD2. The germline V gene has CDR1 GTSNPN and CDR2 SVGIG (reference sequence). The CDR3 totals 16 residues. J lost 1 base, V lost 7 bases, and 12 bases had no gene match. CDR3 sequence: CASSRPGGRSYNEQFF. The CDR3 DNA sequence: TGTGCCTCCTCACGACCGGGGGGGCGATCCTACAATGAGCAGTTCTTC.

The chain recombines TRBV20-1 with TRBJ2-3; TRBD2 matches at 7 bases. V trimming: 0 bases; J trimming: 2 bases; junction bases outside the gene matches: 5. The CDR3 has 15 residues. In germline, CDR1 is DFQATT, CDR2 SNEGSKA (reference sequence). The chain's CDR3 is CSARDFGGNTDTQYF. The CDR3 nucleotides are TGCAGTGCTAGAGATTTCGGGGGGAACACAGATACGCAGTATTTT.